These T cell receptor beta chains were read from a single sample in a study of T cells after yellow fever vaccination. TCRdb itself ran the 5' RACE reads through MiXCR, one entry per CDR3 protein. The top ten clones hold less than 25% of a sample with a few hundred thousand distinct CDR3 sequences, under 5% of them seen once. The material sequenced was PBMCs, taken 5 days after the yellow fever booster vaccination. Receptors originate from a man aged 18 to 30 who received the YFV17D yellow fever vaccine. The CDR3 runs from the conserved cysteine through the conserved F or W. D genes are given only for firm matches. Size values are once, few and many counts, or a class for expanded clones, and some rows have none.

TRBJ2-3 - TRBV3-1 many CASSQDGRNTQYF TGTGCCAGCAGCCAAGACGGGCGGAATACGCAGTATTTT
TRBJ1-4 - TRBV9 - CASSVTGTSEKLFF TGTGCCAGCAGCGTAACAGGGACCTCTGAAAAACTGTTTTTT
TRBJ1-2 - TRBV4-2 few CASNPDGEPYGYTF TGTGCCAGCAACCCAGACGGGGAACCCTATGGCTACACCTTC
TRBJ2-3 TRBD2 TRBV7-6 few CASSLLPSGGARDTQYF TGTGCCAGCAGCTTACTTCCTAGCGGGGGGGCAAGAGATACGCAGTATTTT
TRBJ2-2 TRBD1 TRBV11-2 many CASFQGAGELFF TGTGCCAGTTTCCAGGGGGCCGGGGAGCTGTTTTTT
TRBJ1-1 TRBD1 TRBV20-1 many CSARKGQGENTEAFF TGCAGTGCTAGAAAGGGACAGGGCGAGAACACTGAAGCTTTCTTT
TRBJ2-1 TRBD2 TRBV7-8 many CASSLGSGGAGNEQFF TGTGCCAGCAGCTTAGGCAGCGGGGGGGCCGGCAATGAGCAGTTCTTC
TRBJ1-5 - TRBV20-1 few CSAGGLSINQPQHF TGCAGTGCTGGGGGACTGAGTATTAATCAGCCCCAGCATTTT
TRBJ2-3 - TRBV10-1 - CASSGGAGWSDTQYF TGCGCCAGCAGTGGAGGGGCTGGTTGGTCTGATACGCAGTATTTT
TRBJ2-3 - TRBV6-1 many CASSEALHRGTDTQYF TGTGCCAGCAGTGAAGCGCTTCACAGGGGCACAGATACGCAGTATTTT
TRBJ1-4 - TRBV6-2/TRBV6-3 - CASSYGPQAGHEKLFF TGTGCCAGCAGTTACGGACCCCAGGCAGGTCATGAAAAACTGTTTTTT
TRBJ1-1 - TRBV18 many CASSPQGAEAFF TGTGCCAGCTCACCACAGGGGGCTGAAGCTTTCTTT
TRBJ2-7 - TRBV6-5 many CASSYSSELPSYEQYF TGTGCCAGCAGTTACTCGAGCGAGTTACCATCCTACGAGCAGTACTTC
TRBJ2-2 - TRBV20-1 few CSASSPQGSNTGELFF TGCAGTGCTAGTTCCCCGCAGGGAAGTAACACCGGGGAGCTGTTTTTT
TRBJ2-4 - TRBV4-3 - CASSQGLGSGAGIQYF TGCGCCAGCAGCCAAGGGCTGGGATCAGGGGCGGGGATTCAGTACTTC
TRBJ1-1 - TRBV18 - CASSPLSERTANTEAFF TGTGCCAGCTCACCACTATCCGAGCGGACGGCGAACACTGAAGCTTTCTTT
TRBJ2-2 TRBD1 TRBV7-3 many CASSSTGTGTGGELFF TGTGCCAGCAGTTCAACCGGGACAGGCACCGGCGGGGAGCTGTTTTTT
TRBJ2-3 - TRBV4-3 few CASSQENRVNTDTQYF TGCGCCAGCAGCCAAGAAAACAGGGTCAACACAGATACGCAGTATTTT
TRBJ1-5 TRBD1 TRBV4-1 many CASQRSDRGNQPQHF TGCGCCAGCCAAAGGAGCGACAGGGGCAATCAGCCCCAGCATTTT
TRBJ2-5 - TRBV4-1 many CASSQAGYGSKETQYF TGCGCCAGCAGCCAAGCCGGGTATGGGTCGAAAGAGACCCAGTACTTC
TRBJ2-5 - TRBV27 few CASSTGGLQETQYF TGTGCCAGCAGTACCGGGGGCCTCCAAGAGACCCAGTACTTC
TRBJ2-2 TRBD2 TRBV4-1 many CASSQEGLAGYKLNTGELFF TGCGCCAGCAGCCAAGAAGGACTAGCGGGGTACAAACTTAACACCGGGGAGCTGTTTTTT
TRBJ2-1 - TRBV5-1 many CASQLGFVYNEQFF TGCGCCAGCCAGCTTGGGTTCGTGTACAATGAGCAGTTCTTC
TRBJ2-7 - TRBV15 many CATSRARFGWQYF TGTGCCACCAGCAGAGCCCGGTTTGGGTGGCAGTACTTC
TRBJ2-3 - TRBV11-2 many CASSDFKAFMSSTDTQYF TGTGCCAGCAGCGATTTCAAAGCGTTCATGTCTAGCACAGATACGCAGTATTTT
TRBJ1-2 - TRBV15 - CATSRGGGGLNNYGYTF TGTGCCACCAGCAGAGGGGGCGGAGGTCTAAATAACTATGGCTACACCTTC
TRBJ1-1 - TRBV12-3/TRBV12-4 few CASNLGGYNTEAFF TGTGCCAGCAATTTGGGGGGATATAACACTGAAGCTTTCTTT
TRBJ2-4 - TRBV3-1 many CASSQGAWANIQYF TGTGCCAGCAGCCAAGGGGCCTGGGCAAACATTCAGTACTTC
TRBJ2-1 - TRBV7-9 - CASSLVLGNYNEQFF TGTGCCAGCAGCTTAGTCTTAGGGAACTACAATGAGCAGTTCTTC
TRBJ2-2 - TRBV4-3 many CASSPQAIGGPGELFF TGCGCCAGCAGCCCCCAGGCTATAGGGGGGCCCGGGGAGCTGTTTTTT
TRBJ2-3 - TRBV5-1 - CASRETEYTQYF TGCGCCAGCAGGGAGACGGAGTATACGCAGTATTTT
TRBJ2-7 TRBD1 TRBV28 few CASSFFDRAFLDEQYF TGTGCCAGCAGTTTTTTCGACAGGGCCTTTTTGGACGAGCAGTACTTC
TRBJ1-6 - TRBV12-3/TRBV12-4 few CASRGELGHSPLHF TGTGCCAGCAGGGGGGAGTTAGGACATTCACCCCTCCACTTT
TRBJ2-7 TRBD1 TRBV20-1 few CSASWTGGSYEQYF TGCAGTGCTAGCTGGACAGGGGGCAGTTACGAGCAGTACTTC
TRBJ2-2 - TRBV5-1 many CASSLTALNTGELFF TGCGCCAGCAGCTTGACAGCCCTGAACACCGGGGAGCTGTTTTTT
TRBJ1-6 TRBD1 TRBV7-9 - CASSIDRGVISPLHF TGTGCCAGCAGCATTGACAGGGGGGTTATCTCACCCCTCCACTTT
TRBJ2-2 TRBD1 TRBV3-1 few CASSRGTGFTGELFF TGTGCCAGCAGCCGAGGGACAGGGTTTACCGGGGAGCTGTTTTTT
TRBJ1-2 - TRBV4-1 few CASSQVGGFYGYTF TGCGCCAGCAGCCAAGTAGGGGGGTTCTATGGCTACACCTTC
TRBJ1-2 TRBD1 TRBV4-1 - CASSQDSPDRGSNYGYTF TGCGCCAGCAGCCAAGATAGCCCCGACAGGGGATCTAACTATGGCTACACCTTC
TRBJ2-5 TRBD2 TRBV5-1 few CASSTGLAGEVETQYF TGCGCCAGCAGCACTGGACTAGCGGGGGAAGTGGAGACCCAGTACTTC
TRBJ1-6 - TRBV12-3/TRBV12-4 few CASSLTGNASPLHF TGTGCCAGCAGTCTGACAGGAAACGCTTCACCCCTCCACTTT
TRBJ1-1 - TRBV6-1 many CASSEDQSFTEAFF TGTGCCAGCAGTGAAGATCAAAGCTTCACTGAAGCTTTCTTT
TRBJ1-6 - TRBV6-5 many CASSYGGLSNSPLHF TGTGCCAGCAGTTATGGAGGCCTTAGTAATTCACCCCTCCACTTT
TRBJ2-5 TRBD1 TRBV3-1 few CASSYHRGRGQETQYF TGTGCCAGCAGCTATCACAGGGGAAGGGGGCAAGAGACCCAGTACTTC
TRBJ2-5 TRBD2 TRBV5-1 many CASSAGVAGGEETQYF TGCGCCAGCAGCGCCGGAGTAGCGGGGGGAGAAGAGACCCAGTACTTC